The T cell receptor beta chain described here comes from a study of blood T cell repertoires in COVID-19 (dated by TCRdb to the early 2020s). Turning to the overall study: Samples covering the acute and convalescent phases of COVID-19 were provided by collaborators in the United States, Italy and Spain. Sample metadata almost always included a de-identified subject ID, COVID-19 status, age in years and sex. The repertoires were made available in a free public database intended to serve as a resource for research on the immune response to SARS-CoV-2. Where available, HLA class I and class II types were taken from metadata supplied by the sample provider and were not determined by assay-based typing. The prospective study material was composed of cDNA or gDNA derived from T cells, B-cell-depleted T cells, or PBMCs. The samples were drawn from the first 160 participants of the ongoing ImmuneRACE study and from some 1,300 subjects provided by 6 global collaborators. Deeply sampled blood TCRbeta repertoires from subjects exposed to, actively infected with, or recovered from COVID-19 were included in the dataset. The paper's findings and limits, for the study overall: How much clinical and demographic metadata was included differed by source and by participant, and the metadata was provided uncurated.

TCRbeta CDR3 regions were amplified from genomic DNA by means of the immunoSEQ Assay, a bias-controlled multiplex PCR. The original pipeline was this. The number of nucleated cells in each sample was estimated from the amplification of reference gene primers within the assay. To quantify the absolute abundance of each unique TCRbeta CDR3 rearrangement, sequence reads were collapsed and filtered. For each sample, productive Simpson clonality was calculated by taking the square root of Simpson's diversity index across productive rearrangements. TCRdb provides this immuneACCESS table in a form limited to in-frame rearrangements. Some clones are lacking; in checked studies, under half of them reflect an unresolved V gene, and why the rest are absent is not known. The V and J calls and clone size are taken from that table; D and trimming were inferred from the DNA. Recorded for this sample are under 300,000 clones; approximately 83% of them occurred a single time. The ten top clones hold about 1.9% of the sample.

The CDR3 holds 17 amino acids from the cysteine to the phenylalanine. Only the CDR3 DNA is retained, 51 bases long and in frame from the first base. CDR1 MDHEN and CDR2 SYDVKM were looked up in the germline V gene. Trimming takes 0 bases off V and 5 bases off J; junction bases not matched to a gene: 4. Participants in the prospective study were enrolled through a virtual design, were aged about 18 to 100 years, and lived in fewer than 30 United States geographic areas. Cohort assignment in the prospective study relied on participant-reported clinical history from a screening survey and a study questionnaire. Recovered participants in ImmuneRACE Cohort 3 were defined by two consecutive negative NP/OP PCR tests, clearance by a healthcare professional, or resolution of symptoms. Each participant in the prospective study had whole blood, serum and a nasopharyngeal or oropharyngeal swab collected by mobile phlebotomists. Over a 2-month period, participants in the prospective study had the option of providing additional blood draws and questionnaires. Blood samples from the prospective study were shipped frozen or at room temperature prior to DNA extraction.

Details on this clone: Its recognized antigen is unknown. No quality values exist for individual bases; no much larger clone is one base distant.

The receptor was derived from a woman between 50 and 59 years old who had recovered from COVID-19. The chain employs TRBV28 and TRBJ2-1; 13 bases in between match TRBD2. Sequences were obtained from PBMCs or T cells enriched from blood (not recorded which). The CDR3 is CASSLWRLAGGDNEQFF. The nucleotides are TGTGCCAGCAGTTTATGGAGACTAGCGGGAGGAGACAATGAGCAGTTCTTC.